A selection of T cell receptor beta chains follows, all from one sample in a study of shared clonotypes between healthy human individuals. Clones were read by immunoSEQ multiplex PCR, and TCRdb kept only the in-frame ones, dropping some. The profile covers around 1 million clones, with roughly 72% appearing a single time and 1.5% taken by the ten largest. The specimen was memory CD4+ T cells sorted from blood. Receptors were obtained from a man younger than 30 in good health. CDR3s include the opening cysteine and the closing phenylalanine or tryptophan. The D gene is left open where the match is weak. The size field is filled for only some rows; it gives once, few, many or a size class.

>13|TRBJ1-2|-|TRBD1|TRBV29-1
CSASTGMDYGYTF
TGCAGCGCCTCGACAGGGATGGACTATGGCTACACCTTC
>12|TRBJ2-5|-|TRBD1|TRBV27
CASGQGKETQYF
TGTGCCAGCGGACAGGGTAAAGAGACCCAGTACTTC
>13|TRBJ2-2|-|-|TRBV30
CAWSPSSTGELFF
TGTGCCTGGAGTCCCAGCTCGACCGGGGAGCTGTTTTTT
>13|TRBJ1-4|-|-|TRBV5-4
CASSRDRTEKLFF
TGTGCCAGCAGCAGGGATCGGACAGAAAAACTGTTTTTT
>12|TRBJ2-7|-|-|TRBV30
CAWEAGTYEQYF
TGTGCCTGGGAAGCGGGTACCTACGAGCAGTACTTC
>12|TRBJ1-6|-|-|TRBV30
CAWSSTASPLHF
TGTGCCTGGAGTTCGACAGCCTCACCCCTCCACTTT
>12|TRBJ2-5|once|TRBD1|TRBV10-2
CASSEGQRTQYF
TGCGCCAGCAGCGAGGGACAGCGGACCCAGTACTTC
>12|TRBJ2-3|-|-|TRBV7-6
CASSRSLDTQYF
TGTGCCAGCAGCCGATCCCTGGATACGCAGTATTTT
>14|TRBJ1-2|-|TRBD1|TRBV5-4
CASSLNDRVYGYTF
TGTGCCAGCAGCTTGAACGACAGGGTCTATGGCTACACCTTC
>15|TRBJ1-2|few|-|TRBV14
CASSQDHVGPYGYTF
TGTGCCAGCAGCCAAGATCACGTCGGACCTTATGGCTACACCTTC
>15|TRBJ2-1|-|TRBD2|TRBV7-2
CASRAGLAGGNEQFF
TGTGCCAGCAGAGCGGGACTAGCGGGAGGAAATGAGCAGTTCTTC
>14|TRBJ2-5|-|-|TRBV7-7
CASSLLGGEETQYF
TGTGCTAGCAGCTTACTCGGGGGAGAAGAGACCCAGTACTTC
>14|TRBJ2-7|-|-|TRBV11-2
CASSPTTSYYEQYF
TGTGCCAGCAGCCCAACTACAAGCTACTACGAGCAGTACTTC
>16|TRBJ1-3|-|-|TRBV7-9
CASSPSDSDRSGTIYF
TGTGCCAGCAGTCCCAGTGATTCTGACCGCTCTGGCACCATATATTTT
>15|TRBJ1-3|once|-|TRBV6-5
CASSYSDSSGNTIYF
TGTGCCAGCAGTTACTCGGACAGCTCTGGAAACACCATATATTTT
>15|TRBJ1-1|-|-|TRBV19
CASGGPLDMNTEAFF
TGTGCCAGTGGGGGGCCCTTAGACATGAACACTGAAGCTTTCTTT
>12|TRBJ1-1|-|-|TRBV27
CASSLEGGEAFF
TGTGCCAGCAGTTTAGAGGGGGGTGAAGCTTTCTTT
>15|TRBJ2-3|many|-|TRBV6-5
CASSYSMAQPDTQYF
TGTGCCAGCAGTTACTCAATGGCGCAGCCAGATACGCAGTATTTT
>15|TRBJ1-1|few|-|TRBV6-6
CASSYQSSMNTEAFF
TGTGCCAGCAGTTACCAGAGTAGTATGAACACTGAAGCTTTCTTT
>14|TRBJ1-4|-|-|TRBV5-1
CASSSGRVDEKLFF
TGCGCCAGCAGCTCGGGCAGGGTAGACGAAAAACTGTTTTTT
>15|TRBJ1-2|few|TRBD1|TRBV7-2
CASSSAIMTGEGYTF
TGTGCCAGCAGCTCCGCAATCATGACAGGGGAGGGCTACACCTTC
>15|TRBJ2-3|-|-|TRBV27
CASSFLASGTDTQYF
TGTGCCAGCAGTTTTCTGGCTAGCGGCACAGATACGCAGTATTTT
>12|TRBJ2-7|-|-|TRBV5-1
CASRPESYEQYF
TGCGCCAGCCGCCCGGAGAGCTACGAGCAGTACTTC
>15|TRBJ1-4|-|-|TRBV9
CASSVMGLANEKLFF
TGTGCCAGCAGCGTAATGGGGTTGGCTAATGAAAAACTGTTTTTT
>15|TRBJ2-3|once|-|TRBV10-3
CAISESEGGTDTQYF
TGTGCCATCAGTGAGTCGGAAGGTGGCACAGATACGCAGTATTTT
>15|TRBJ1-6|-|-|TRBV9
CASSVGGDLLSPLHF
TGTGCCAGCAGCGTAGGCGGGGACCTTCTTTCACCCCTCCACTTT
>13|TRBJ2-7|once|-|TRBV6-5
CASSYVGGHEQYF
TGTGCCAGCAGTTACGTGGGGGGACACGAGCAGTACTTC
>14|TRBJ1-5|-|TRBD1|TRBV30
CAFRLQGMNQPQHF
TGTGCCTTTAGGCTACAGGGGATGAATCAGCCCCAGCATTTT
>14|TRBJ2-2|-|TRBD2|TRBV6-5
CAGREMSLIGELFF
TGTGCCGGGAGGGAAATGTCTCTAATCGGGGAGCTGTTTTTT
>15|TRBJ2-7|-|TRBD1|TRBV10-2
CASSGQGMASYEQYF
TGCGCCAGCAGCGGACAGGGGATGGCATCCTACGAGCAGTACTTC
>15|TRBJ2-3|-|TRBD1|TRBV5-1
CASSLEGAGTDTQYF
TGCGCCAGCAGCTTGGAGGGGGCGGGCACAGATACGCAGTATTTT
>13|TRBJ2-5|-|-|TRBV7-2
CASSFQGTKTQYF
TGTGCCAGCAGCTTCCAGGGGACAAAGACCCAGTACTTC
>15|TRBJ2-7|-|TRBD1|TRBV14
CASSRLPGTAYEQYF
TGTGCCAGCAGCCGCCTCCCCGGGACAGCCTACGAGCAGTACTTC
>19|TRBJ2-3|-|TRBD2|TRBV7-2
CASSLNPGLAGGGTDTQYF
TGTGCCAGCAGCTTGAACCCGGGACTAGCGGGAGGAGGCACAGATACGCAGTATTTT
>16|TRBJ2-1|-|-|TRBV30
CAWSVLARGPYNEQFF
TGTGCCTGGAGTGTACTGGCCAGGGGTCCCTACAATGAGCAGTTCTTC
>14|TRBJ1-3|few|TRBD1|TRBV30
CAWGTGAGRNTIYF
TGTGCCTGGGGCACAGGGGCAGGGCGGAACACCATATATTTT
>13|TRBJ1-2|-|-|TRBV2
CASSVGINYGYTF
TGTGCCAGCAGTGTCGGGATTAACTATGGCTACACCTTC
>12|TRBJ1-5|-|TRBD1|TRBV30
CAWAITGGPQHF
TGTGCCTGGGCCATAACAGGGGGGCCCCAGCATTTT
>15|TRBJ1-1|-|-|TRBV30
CAWSGETLGNTEAFF
TGTGCCTGGAGTGGAGAGACCCTTGGGAACACTGAAGCTTTCTTT
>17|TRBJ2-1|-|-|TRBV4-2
CASSQDRAGTVYNEQFF
TGTGCCAGCAGCCAAGATAGGGCGGGGACAGTCTACAATGAGCAGTTCTTC
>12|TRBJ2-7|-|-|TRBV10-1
CASDSASYEQYF
TGCGCCAGCGACTCGGCCTCCTACGAGCAGTACTTC
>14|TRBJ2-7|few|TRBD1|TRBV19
CASSALDRDYEQYF
TGTGCCAGTAGTGCCCTAGACAGGGATTACGAGCAGTACTTC
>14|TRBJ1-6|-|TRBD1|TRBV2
CASKGQGLNSPLHF
TGTGCCAGCAAGGGACAGGGGCTTAATTCACCCCTCCACTTT
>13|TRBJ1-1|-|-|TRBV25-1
CASSEQRGTEASF
TGTGCCAGCAGTGAACAGCGGGGCACTGAAGCTTCCTTT